This T cell receptor beta chain was observed in a study of regulatory T cells in long-lasting Graves disease. Study-wide results and caveats: Gene preferences differed: TRBV28, TRBJ1-2, TRBJ2-5 in persistent cases. TCR diversity in persistent Graves' patients was below that of newly diagnosed ones.

CDR3-region Arm-PCR and iRepertoire HTBI primers produced the TCR beta libraries. TCRdb independently ran MiXCR on the multiplex PCR reads; one entry per CDR3 protein. The sample includes roughly 450,000 distinct CDR3 sequences, roughly 22% of them seen just once. As to time point: persistent/refractory GD, antithyroid drugs over 5 years with positive TRAb. RNA extracted from PBMCs served as the sequencing template. An endocrinology department located in Xi'an, China, was where the patients came from. Germline V gene lookup returns CDR1 DFQATT and CDR2 SNEGSKA (reference sequence). CDR3 size: 13 residues. Deletions cut 5 bases from V and 1 base from J, with 11 bases between. In its sample, this clonotype was seen many times. Its antigen is unknown.

The chain carries TRBV20-1 and TRBJ1-1; TRBD1 is a possible D gene (5 bases). This receptor was identified in a female donor with Graves disease. Material: peripheral blood mononuclear cells (PBMCs), obtained when the disease was refractory, from a patient treated with antithyroid drugs. Here the CDR3 DNA reads TGCAGTGCTGGGGCGCGGAGGAACACTGAAGCTTTCTTT. It yields the protein CSAGARRNTEAFF.